Listed below are T cell receptor beta chains from one sample, sequenced in a study of cytomegalovirus exposure and HLA in healthy donors. Clones were read by immunoSEQ multiplex PCR, and TCRdb kept only the in-frame ones, dropping some. The table has roughly 110,000 clones, about three quarters seen once. Specimen: PBMCs. All receptors derive from a woman between 50 and 59 years old in good health and CMV-seropositive. The CDR3 runs from the conserved cysteine through the conserved F or W. Each record gives: V gene, clone size, J gene, D gene, CDR3 DNA, CDR3 protein. D genes are given only for firm matches. Clone size is not always given. Where it is, it says once, few, many or a class for expanded clones.

>TRBV4-3|.|TRBJ1-2|TRBD1
TGCGCCAGCAGCCAAGATCGGACAGGGGGCGCGAGGTATGGCTACACCTTC
CASSQDRTGGARYGYTF
>TRBV7-8|once|TRBJ2-1|.
TGTGCCAGCAGCTTAGGGGGGGGCTCGACCAATGAGCAGTTCTTC
CASSLGGGSTNEQFF
>TRBV18|.|TRBJ1-2|.
TGTGCCAGCTCACCCGATCGGGGGTATGGCTACACCTTC
CASSPDRGYGYTF
>TRBV30|.|TRBJ1-5|TRBD1
TGTGCCTTCTGCCCCCAGGGGGAGTATCAGCCCCAGCATTTT
CAFCPQGEYQPQHF
>TRBV7-9|.|TRBJ2-7|TRBD1
TGTGCCAGCAGCTTAGCAGGTGGGACAGGGACCTTCTACGAGCAGTACTTC
CASSLAGGTGTFYEQYF
>TRBV19|once|TRBJ2-7|.
TGTGCCAGTAGTGCCAGGTCTGACGAGCAGTACTTC
CASSARSDEQYF
>TRBV7-9|.|TRBJ2-5|TRBD1
TGTTCCAGCAGTAGAACCAGGGGGCAAGAGACCCAGTACTTC
CSSSRTRGQETQYF
>TRBV7-3|.|TRBJ2-2|.
TGTGCCAGCAGCTCGACCCGGGACACTGGGAACACCGGGGAGCTGTTTTTT
CASSSTRDTGNTGELFF
>TRBV30|.|TRBJ2-7|.
TGTGCCTGGAGTTACAGTTCGTACGAGCAGTACTTC
CAWSYSSYEQYF
>TRBV25-1|few|TRBJ1-2|.
TGTGCCAGCAGTACACCGACAGTTAGCTATGGCTACACCTTC
CASSTPTVSYGYTF
>TRBV5-4|.|TRBJ2-7|.
TGTGCCAGCAGCTCATTTTATATCGGCGAGCAGTACTTC
CASSSFYIGEQYF
>TRBV29-1|.|TRBJ1-1|TRBD1
TGCAGCGTCTCGAAGGACAGGGCTAACACTGAAGCTTTCTTT
CSVSKDRANTEAFF
>TRBV30|.|TRBJ2-3|.
TGTGCCTGGACTTCTTGGGGGAGGACAGATACGCAGTATTTT
CAWTSWGRTDTQYF
>TRBV5-1|.|TRBJ2-1|TRBD2
TGCGCCAGCAGCCCTAGACTAGCGCGGGGCAATGAGCAGTTCTTC
CASSPRLARGNEQFF
>TRBV14|.|TRBJ1-1|.
TGTGCCAGCAGCCAACTTCCCGCAGGCTTAATCTTCTTT
CASSQLPAGLIFF
>TRBV11-1|.|TRBJ1-1|.
TGTGCCAGCAGTTCCATTCTCAGGGGTCTGGGCACTGAAGCTTTCTTT
CASSSILRGLGTEAFF
>TRBV10-1|.|TRBJ1-2|.
TGCGCCAGCAGCCACAAGAACTATGGCTACACCTTC
CASSHKNYGYTF
>TRBV5-1|.|TRBJ2-7|TRBD2
TGCGCCAGCAGCTTGCAGACTAGCGACTCCTACGAGCAGTACTTC
CASSLQTSDSYEQYF
>TRBV2|.|TRBJ1-5|.
TGTGCCAGCTCCCAGGCCCCTCATGTGCCCCAGCATTTT
CASSQAPHVPQHF
>TRBV5-1|.|TRBJ2-3|.
TGCGCCAGCAGCGGCCAGCCAGGGTTAGGGAAGGCAGATACGCAGTATTTT
CASSGQPGLGKADTQYF
>TRBV6-6|.|TRBJ1-2|TRBD1
TGTGCCAGCAGTTACTCGACAGGGAATGGCTACACCTTC
CASSYSTGNGYTF
>TRBV28|once|TRBJ1-2|TRBD1
TGTGCCAGCAGTTTATGGACGACAGGGAAAGCTAACTATGGCTACACCTTC
CASSLWTTGKANYGYTF
>TRBV7-2|.|TRBJ2-7|TRBD1
TGTGCCAGCAGCCCCTTGGGGACAGGGGGTGGCGAGCAGTACTTC
CASSPLGTGGGEQYF
>TRBV5-1|.|TRBJ1-1|TRBD1
TGCGCCAGCAGTGTGGGGGACAGGGCCTTAGGCACTGAAGCTTTCTTT
CASSVGDRALGTEAFF
>TRBV25-1|.|TRBJ1-1|.
TGTGCCAGCAGTGAACACGGTACCGGGTCGGCTTTCTTT
CASSEHGTGSAFF
>TRBV4-1|.|TRBJ1-4|.
TGCGCCAGCAGCCAAGGACCGAGAGGGGGTAATGAAAAACTGTTTTTT
CASSQGPRGGNEKLFF
>TRBV9|.|TRBJ1-1|.
TGTGCCAGCAGCAAAACGGGGAGTGAAGCTTTCTTT
CASSKTGSEAFF